This T cell receptor (beta chain) was documented in a study of CD8 T cells in Susac syndrome. In germline, CDR1 is SGHAT, CDR2 FQNNGV. The length of the CDR3 is 15 residues. J was trimmed by 2 bases and V by 4 bases; bases with no gene match: 4. A quantity of about 0.45 to 1 ug RNA underwent reverse transcription using random hexamers. From the immunoSEQ multiplex PCR reads, TCRdb called clonotypes with MiXCR, one entry per CDR3 protein. The sample includes more than 200,000 distinct CDR3 sequences, more than 85% of them seen just once. From blood CD8+ and CD4+ T cells, TCR beta sequences were generated. Through negative isolation, CD4+ and CD8+ T cells were obtained, while TEMRA cells were enriched using FACS.

The chain carries TRBV11-2 and TRBJ1-4; 7 bases align to TRBD1. The sequence was collected from a human donor with multiple sclerosis. Sample: CD8+ T cells from PBMCs. CDR3 in amino acids: CASSYDRATNEKLFF. CDR3 DNA sequence: TGTGCCAGCAGCTACGACAGGGCCACTAATGAAAAACTGTTTTTT.